These 8 T cell receptor beta chains share one sample of origin, sequenced in a study of T-cell reconstitution after alpha-beta-depleted transplantation in children (TCRdb year 2016). The treatment or condition label corresponds to: allogeneic hematopoietic cell transplantation with graft depleted of TCRalphabeta T cells and CD19 B cells. The library came from PCR. The sequencer was an Illumina HiSeq 2500. Molecular barcoding was employed in the preparation of TCR libraries, with unique molecular identifiers being used to normalize TCRbeta repertoire quantification. TCRdb reanalyzed the raw reads on its own, using fastp at Q25 for trimming and MiXCR for clone calling, and kept in-frame beta chains. Rows merge per CDR3 protein into single entries with the most common DNA and genes. Here the sample has 700,000 to 950,000 distinct CDR3 sequences; about 16% occur a single time. Approximately 5% of the sample comes from the top ten.

Sequencing was performed on PBMCs, mostly from graft donor cells, taken 360 days after TCRalphabeta/CD19-depleted stem cell transplant. Every receptor here comes from a male patient younger than 18 who had a stem cell transplant for acute lymphoblastic leukemia, so the T cells may come from the graft donor.

This clonotype was seen only a few times. This sequence joins TRBV9 and TRBJ2-7; no reliable D call. The CDR3 contains 13 residues. V was clipped by 4 bases and J by 7 bases, with 15 bases between them. Germline CDR1 SGDLS, CDR2 YYNGEE. The CDR3 spells CASSPGPGVEQYF. CDR3 DNA sequence: TGTGCCAGCAGCCCCGGCCCGGGTGTAGAGCAGTACTTC.

This clonotype turned up a few times. The chain is built from TRBV27 and TRBJ1-1; D gene ambiguous. V lost 7 bases and J lost 4, with 13 bases in between. Germline assignment: CDR1 MNHEY and CDR2 SMNVEV (reference sequence). The CDR3 consists of 13 residues. CDR3 DNA sequence: TGTGCCAGCACCCCAAAGGGTGGCACTGAAGCTTTCTTT. Translating gives CASTPKGGTEAFF.

There are many counts of this clonotype. The chain couples TRBV4-1 to TRBJ2-2; no reliable D call. The germline CDR1 and CDR2 sequences are MGHRA and YSYEKL. With 4 bases removed from V and 8 bases from J, the gap between germline ends came to 8 bases. CDR3 length equals 12 residues. CDR3 residues: CASSPLGGELFF. The CDR3 DNA follows: TGCGCCAGCAGCCCGTTGGGGGGGGAGCTGTTTTTT.

The V call is TRBV20-1, the J call TRBJ1-5, with D maybe TRBD1 (6 bases). The CDR3 runs 18 residues. Germline CDR1 reads DFQATT; CDR2 reads SNEGSKA (reference sequence). Trimming removed 0 bases at V and 0 bases at J, with 18 bases between. The chain's CDR3 is CSARDLRGVEGSNQPQHF. CDR3 coding DNA: TGCAGTGCTAGAGATCTGAGGGGGGTGGAGGGTAGCAATCAGCCCCAGCATTTT.

This clonotype was found a few times. The chain carries TRBV30 and TRBJ2-3; the D gene is possibly TRBD2 (6 bases). This CDR3 has 15 amino acids. V dropped 1 base and J dropped 2 bases, with 13 bases sitting between them. Germline loops: CDR1 GTSNPN, CDR2 SVGIG (reference sequence). The CDR3 is CAWSGGGPFTDTQYF. CDR3 coding DNA: TGTGCCTGGAGTGGTGGAGGGCCCTTCACAGATACGCAGTATTTT.

The CDR3 spells CATQAGNRVGQPQHF. As DNA, the CDR3 is TGTGCCACACAAGCGGGTAACAGGGTGGGTCAGCCCCAGCATTTT. The chain recombines TRBV12-3 or TRBV12-4 with TRBJ1-5; TRBD1 might be the D (6 bases). The CDR3 has 15 amino acids. Trimming removed 10 bases from V and 6 bases from J, with 22 bases in between.

The chain uses TRBV6-1 and TRBJ2-7, with a possible D match to TRBD1 (7 bases). The CDR3 sequence is 13 residues long. Trimming shortened V by 8 bases and J by 2 bases, and 13 bases separated the two germline ends. Germline V lookup: CDR1 MNHNS, CDR2 SASEGT. The CDR3 sequence: CASSRGATYEQYF. DNA of the CDR3: TGTGCCAGCTCCAGGGGGGCGACCTACGAGCAGTACTTC.

This sequence joins TRBV12-3 or TRBV12-4 and TRBJ1-2; 7 bases map to TRBD1. This CDR3 is built from 15 residues. V was clipped by 5 bases and J by 4 bases; unmatched bases: 10. The CDR3, as DNA: TGTGCCAGCAGTCCCAGGGGGGGGAGCTTCTATGGCTACACCTTC. It translates to CASSPRGGSFYGYTF.